This T cell receptor (beta chain) was captured in a study of CD8 T cells in ankylosing spondylitis. This clonotype showed up many times. The J segment lost 10 bases and the V segment lost 5 bases, leaving 15 bases of the junction unmatched. This CDR3 is built from 18 residues. The germline V gene has CDR1 SGHNT and CDR2 YENEEA. Researchers built TCR beta libraries using quantitative 5'-RACE with molecular barcodes. MiXCR, run by TCRdb on the 5' RACE reads, gives a single entry per CDR3 protein. Among some 130,000 distinct CDR3 sequences listed, about 7.3% were seen once. The V and J genes are TRBV11-3 and TRBJ1-6; 12 bases are shared with TRBD1. This clonotype was sampled from a female donor with ankylosing spondylitis or in good health (not recorded which). Sequencing input: blood, either unsorted or a sorted T cell fraction (not recorded which). The chain's CDR3 is CASSGPGQGASGPSPLHF. The CDR3 nucleotides are TGTGCCAGCAGCGGCCCGGGACAGGGGGCGAGTGGTCCCTCACCCCTCCACTTT.